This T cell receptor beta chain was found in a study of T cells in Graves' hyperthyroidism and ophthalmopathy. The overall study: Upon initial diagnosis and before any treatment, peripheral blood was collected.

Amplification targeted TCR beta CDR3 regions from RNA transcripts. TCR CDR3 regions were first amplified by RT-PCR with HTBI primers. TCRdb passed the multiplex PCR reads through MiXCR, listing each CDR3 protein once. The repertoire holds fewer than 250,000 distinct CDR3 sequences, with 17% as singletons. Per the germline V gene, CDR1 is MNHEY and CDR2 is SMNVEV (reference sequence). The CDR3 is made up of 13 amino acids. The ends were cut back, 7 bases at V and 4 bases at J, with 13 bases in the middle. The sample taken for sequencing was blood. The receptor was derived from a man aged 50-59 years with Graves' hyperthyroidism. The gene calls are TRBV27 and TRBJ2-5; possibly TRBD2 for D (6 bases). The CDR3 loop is CASTRGTGETQYF. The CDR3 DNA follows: TGTGCCAGCACCCGCGGGACCGGAGAGACCCAGTACTTC.